This entry describes one TCR beta chain. This clonotype has a handful of counts. This clone's antigen is unknown. Per-base qualities were not stored, and no clone one base away is much larger. This sample was included in a study of response to subunit inactivated influenza vaccine (dated by TCRdb to 2017 to 2018). In the study overall: To follow how T cells responded to a trivalent subunit inactivated influenza vaccine, the researchers relied on deep quantitative profiling of the T cell receptor repertoire. What the work shows at the level of the full study, not this receptor alone: According to the authors, only a limited number of new T cells may be recruited by each seasonal influenza vaccination.

Deletion took 3 bases off V and 0 bases off J, with a span of 14 bases between the germline ends. CDR1 MDHEN and CDR2 SYDVKM were looked up in the germline V gene. Inclusive of the bounding cysteine and phenylalanine, the CDR3 is 17 residues long. Just the 51-base CDR3 DNA is kept, in frame starting at base 1. The method was RT-PCR. Sequencing took place on an Illumina HiSeq 2500. Through fastp at Q25 and MiXCR, TCRdb rebuilt clones from the public reads, retaining in-frame beta chains. Entries that share a CDR3 protein sequence are merged under the most common genes and DNA. Within this sample are about half a million distinct CDR3 sequences, with 6% to 9% of them counted one time only. Over 10% of the sample is in the top ten clones.

The chain is assembled from TRBV28 and TRBJ1-4; no D gene call is confident. The TCR sequence derives from a man between 50 and 75 years old who received an inactivated influenza vaccine. Donor details come from another sample of the same person, matched by shared clones. The starting material was PBMCs from blood, obtained around 25 months after vaccination. CDR3 sequence: CASSLALTLATNEKLFF. The DNA sequence reads TGTGCCAGCAGTTTGGCCCTAACCCTTGCAACTAATGAAAAACTGTTTTTT.